This T cell receptor (beta chain) was recorded in a study of T-cell reconstitution after alpha-beta-depleted transplantation in children. Study observations and caveats: TCRbeta diversity was high at day 60 in some patients (a result of surviving recipient T cells and thymic progenitors). The main origin of T-cell counts and diversity one year after transplant was newly produced T cells.

This clonotype was seen many times. Its target is not known. One junction end does not reproduce the germline sequence, and a read error may be involved. The CDR3 extends over 12 amino acids. CDR1 and CDR2 (germline): LGHNA, YSLEER. The TCRbeta library was prepared with unique molecular identifiers. MiXCR, applied by TCRdb to the PCR reads, yields one record per CDR3 protein. The sample yields 98,000 or so distinct CDR3 sequences, approximately 6.9% seen once. Sequencing was performed on PBMCs, mostly from graft donor cells, taken 360 days after TCRalphabeta/CD19-depleted stem cell transplant. The chain combines TRBV4-3 with TRBJ1-5; TRBD1 aligns across 8 bases. This TCR came from a male patient aged 2-10 years who had a stem cell transplant for acute lymphoblastic leukemia, so the T cells may come from the graft donor. CDR3 region: CASSQEKTGATF. The CDR3 DNA sequence: TGCGCCAGCAGCCAAGAGAAGACAGGGGCCACATTT.